This T cell receptor beta chain is drawn from a study of Ad26.COV2.S vaccination and SARS-CoV-2 variants. Data came from immunoSEQ multiplex PCR; TCRdb stores just in-frame clones and leaves some out. The data show 440,000 or so clones, around 92% seen once. The treatment: around 19 received Ad26.COV2.S at low or high dose, single or two shots; 5 received placebo; per-sample allocation not given. Following the first vaccine or placebo injection, samples were taken on day 63. CDR3 length: 14 residues. The V and J ends lost 4 bases and 13 bases respectively, with 17 bases between them. Germline V gene data show CDR1 as MGHRA and CDR2 as YSYEKL.

J is TRBJ1-6 and V is TRBV4-1; a weak D match, TRBD1 (6 bases). The TCR originated in a person aged 18-60 years who received the Ad26.COV2.S COVID-19 vaccine or a placebo. The sequenced sample was peripheral blood, obtained in a trial of Ad26.COV2.S vaccine versus placebo. This chain's CDR3 is CASSPGAGFTPLHF. CDR3 DNA: TGCGCCAGCAGCCCGGGGGCAGGTTTTACTCCCCTCCACTTT.